This T cell receptor beta chain is drawn from a study of blood T cell repertoires in COVID-19. Study-level information: COVID-19 samples from acute and convalescent phases originated in the United States, Italy and Spain. Nucleic acid was either cDNA or gDNA, and it came from T cells, B-cell-depleted T cells, or PBMCs.

This CDR3 is built from 13 residues. In germline, CDR1 is SQVTM, CDR2 ANQGSEA. Trimming cost V 7 bases and J 3 bases; bases outside gene matches: 7. Per the original methods: Amplifying reference gene primers gave estimates of nucleated cell counts. Only in-frame clones appear in the TCRdb table, and some are missing; sequencing was by immunoSEQ multiplex PCR. Clone size and the V and J calls come from that table; the DNA yielded D and trimming. The sample lists a few hundred thousand clones, around four fifths occurring once. This chain connects TRBV29-1 to TRBJ2-3, with TRBD2 identical over 7 bases. The clonotype comes from a woman aged 50 to 65 with acute or convalescent COVID-19. The specimen sequenced was peripheral blood. CDR3 region: CSGEGTMTDTQYF. CDR3 coding DNA: TGCAGCGGGGAGGGGACTATGACAGATACGCAGTATTTT.